This T cell receptor beta chain is drawn from a study of graft-versus-host responses after intestinal transplantation. Study-wide points: Recipient-marrow GvH clones were detected, some having first appeared in ileum or blood.

Worth noting for this clone: What it binds is unknown.

CDR3 length: 14 amino acids. Germline CDR1 is KGHSH and CDR2 is LQKENI. Trimming cost V 5 bases and J 1 base; bases outside gene matches: 2. The repertoire was sequenced with immunoSEQ multiplex PCR; TCRdb's copy has only in-frame clones and lacks some. The table records 9,500 to 15,000 clones, roughly 92% of them present only once. The chain is built from TRBV18 and TRBJ2-7, with 10 bases that match TRBD2. The material sequenced was PBMCs, taken around 110 days after intestinal transplant. The receptor was isolated from a human patient who received an intestinal transplant, so some T cells may come from the graft donor. The CDR3 reads CASSELAGSYEQYF. For the CDR3, the DNA is TGTGCCAGCTCAGAACTAGCGGGGTCCTACGAGCAGTACTTC.